The rows below give T cell receptor beta chains drawn from one sample of a study of monozygotic twins with inflammatory bowel disease. TCRdb processed the 5' RACE reads again and assigns one entry to each CDR3 protein, with no DNA. This repertoire includes under 350,000 distinct CDR3 sequences. Sequencing was carried out using blood. Receptors originate from a human donor with ulcerative colitis or Crohn's disease, or a healthy co-twin of an affected twin (not recorded which). The CDR3 runs from the conserved cysteine through the conserved F or W.

TRBJ1-3,TRBV7-9,CASSITAASSGNTIYF
TRBJ2-2,TRBV11-2,CASSRRGNTGELFF
TRBJ2-7,TRBV4-3,CASSLPLLGEQYF
TRBJ1-5,TRBV29-1,CSVEVKGVSGNNQPQHF
TRBJ1-1,TRBV7-2,CASSLRSGINTEAFF
TRBJ2-7,TRBV18,CASSKLAGGSYEQYF
TRBJ2-7,TRBV7-8,CASSLEISYEQYF
TRBJ2-5,TRBV12-3/TRBV12-4,CASSFGLPRSQYF
TRBJ2-7,TRBV7-2,CASSLPGRYEQYF
TRBJ2-4,TRBV20-1,CSARIAGTDKNIQYF
TRBJ2-2,TRBV7-2,CASSQTRTGELFF
TRBJ2-3,TRBV5-6,CASSPIWGSATDTQYF
TRBJ2-1,TRBV12-3/TRBV12-4,CASSHTRGAGYNEQFF
TRBJ2-7,TRBV20-1,CSAPEPYEQYF
TRBJ2-7,TRBV18,CASSPLDGMYEQYF
TRBJ2-5,TRBV29-1,CSAGQGEETQYF
TRBJ2-7,TRBV5-1,CASSLEGIGPIYEQYF
TRBJ2-7,TRBV6-2/TRBV6-3,CASRGLGLAAYEQYF
TRBJ2-7,TRBV7-2,CASSFVRGGYEQYF
TRBJ1-4,TRBV27,CASSFLTGGGHEKLFF
TRBJ2-4,TRBV5-1,CASSLGPGQGMAKNIQYF
TRBJ1-4,TRBV5-1,CASSPGSFEKLFF
TRBJ2-3,TRBV27,CASSPGPGLGGDTQYF
TRBJ2-7,TRBV30,CAWSVLWGYEQYF
TRBJ2-1,TRBV21-1,CASSTQDYRGNEQFF
TRBJ2-1,TRBV12-3/TRBV12-4,CASSVGNNEQFF
TRBJ2-6,TRBV5-1,CASSGAGQAVSGANVLTF
TRBJ2-4,TRBV30,CAWSYGPVDIQYF
TRBJ1-1,TRBV7-9,CAARDTGTEAFF
TRBJ2-1,TRBV6-5,CASSRTVGEQFF
TRBJ1-5,TRBV19,CASSTRTDYQPQHF
TRBJ2-7,TRBV20-1,CSARDGDKAYEQYF
TRBJ1-3,TRBV5-1,CASSVTGNSGNTIYF
TRBJ2-7,TRBV5-5,CASSLVGQGFYEQYF
TRBJ2-1,TRBV18,CASSPSQGVVEQFF
TRBJ2-1,TRBV12-3/TRBV12-4,CASSLSGGGNEQFF
TRBJ2-3,TRBV18,CASSPGQGFTDTQYF
TRBJ2-3,TRBV28,CASSNLAGSTDTQYF
TRBJ2-3,TRBV9,CASSPLGGGADTQYF
TRBJ2-1,TRBV29-1,CSGTSGSLNEQFF
TRBJ1-5,TRBV5-1,CASSRTGVQPQHF
TRBJ1-1,TRBV7-2,CASSFFTTNTEAFF
TRBJ2-2,TRBV6-6,CASKAGLPGELFF
TRBJ1-2,TRBV28,CASRPATAKNYGYTF
TRBJ1-6,TRBV20-1,CSARDQRQALRSPLHF
TRBJ2-7,TRBV20-1,CSASRDSVYEQYF
TRBJ2-1,TRBV19,CASSHGLVGTSYNEQFF
TRBJ1-2,TRBV9,CASSVDSAGYLGVYGYTF
TRBJ2-1,TRBV5-1,CASSLQGLGNEQFF
TRBJ2-6,TRBV6-5,CASGLQGASSGANVLTF